This is a list of T cell receptor beta chains from one sample in a study of blood T cell repertoires in COVID-19. Some clones are missing from TCRdb's copy, which holds only in-frame ones; the method was immunoSEQ multiplex PCR. The sample carries roughly 400,000 clones, around 90% recorded once. The specimen sequenced was PBMCs or T cells enriched from blood (not recorded which). The source of these receptors is a woman aged 40 to 50 with acute COVID-19. The CDR3 runs from the conserved cysteine through the conserved F or W. Each record gives: V gene, J gene, D gene, CDR3 DNA, CDR3 protein. A D gene is named only where the DNA matches it firmly.

v_call: TRBV3-1/TRBV3-2
j_call: TRBJ1-2
d_call: .
cdr3_nt: TGTGCCAGCAGCGCAACGGGGGGTTATGGCTACACCTTC
cdr3_aa: CASSATGGYGYTF

v_call: TRBV27
j_call: TRBJ2-7
d_call: TRBD1
cdr3_nt: TGTGCCAGCAGTCCCGGGACAGGGATTTACGAGCAGTACTTC
cdr3_aa: CASSPGTGIYEQYF

v_call: TRBV7-9
j_call: TRBJ2-3
d_call: TRBD2
cdr3_nt: TGTGCCAGCAGCTTAGCGCGGGGGTACCGTAGCACAGATACGCAGTATTTT
cdr3_aa: CASSLARGYRSTDTQYF

v_call: TRBV19
j_call: TRBJ2-2
d_call: .
cdr3_nt: TGTGCCAGTAGTTATACAGGCACCGGGGAGCTGTTTTTT
cdr3_aa: CASSYTGTGELFF

v_call: TRBV6-5
j_call: TRBJ1-4
d_call: TRBD1
cdr3_nt: TGTGCCAGCAGTTACACCCTGACAGGGGGCCAGGAAAAACTGTTTTTT
cdr3_aa: CASSYTLTGGQEKLFF

v_call: TRBV5-1
j_call: TRBJ1-1
d_call: TRBD1
cdr3_nt: TGCGCCAGCAGCCCGAACAGGGGTGGCACTGAAGCTTTCTTT
cdr3_aa: CASSPNRGGTEAFF

v_call: TRBV11-3
j_call: TRBJ2-2
d_call: .
cdr3_nt: TGTGCCAGCAGCTCCCGGGACTTGGGGGGGGAGCTGTTTTTT
cdr3_aa: CASSSRDLGGELFF

v_call: TRBV11-2
j_call: TRBJ2-7
d_call: .
cdr3_nt: TGTGCCAGCAGCTTCCGGGGAGTCTACGAGCAGTACTTC
cdr3_aa: CASSFRGVYEQYF

v_call: TRBV30
j_call: TRBJ1-5
d_call: .
cdr3_nt: TGTGCCTGGAGGGGACATAGCAATCAGCCCCAGCATTTT
cdr3_aa: CAWRGHSNQPQHF

v_call: TRBV2
j_call: TRBJ1-5
d_call: TRBD1
cdr3_nt: TGTGCCAGCATGCTAGGGACAGCCTATCAGCCCCAGCATTTT
cdr3_aa: CASMLGTAYQPQHF

v_call: TRBV28
j_call: TRBJ1-5
d_call: .
cdr3_nt: TGTGCCAGCAGTTTAAGGAACAGGGCTTATCAGCCCCAGCATTTT
cdr3_aa: CASSLRNRAYQPQHF

v_call: TRBV5-6
j_call: TRBJ2-3
d_call: TRBD2
cdr3_nt: TGTGCCAGCAGCAGCGGGGGGAGCGATACGCAGTATTTT
cdr3_aa: CASSSGGSDTQYF

v_call: TRBV6-5
j_call: TRBJ1-6
d_call: TRBD1
cdr3_nt: TGTGCCAGCAGAGCCCGGGACAGGGCCGGCTCACCCCTCCACTTT
cdr3_aa: CASRARDRAGSPLHF

v_call: TRBV6-6
j_call: TRBJ2-2
d_call: .
cdr3_nt: TGTGCCAGTGATTCCGGGACATCGAACACCGGGGAGCTGTTTTTT
cdr3_aa: CASDSGTSNTGELFF

v_call: TRBV30
j_call: TRBJ1-4
d_call: .
cdr3_nt: TGTGCCTGGAGTGGTGGGCTAGGGGCAGTAAATGAAAAACTGTTTTTT
cdr3_aa: CAWSGGLGAVNEKLFF

v_call: TRBV4-1
j_call: TRBJ1-4
d_call: TRBD1
cdr3_nt: TGCGCCAGCAGCCGGACAGGGTTAAATGAAAAACTGTTTTTT
cdr3_aa: CASSRTGLNEKLFF